This TCR beta chain emerged from a study of T cell responses to AZD1222 COVID-19 vaccine. Trimming at V came to 4 bases and at J to 6 bases, leaving 14 bases not matched to a gene. Germline-derived CDR1 and CDR2 are SEHNR and FQNEAQ (reference sequence). The CDR3 extends over 18 amino acids. Data came from immunoSEQ multiplex PCR; TCRdb stores just in-frame clones and leaves some out. Among 150,000 to 200,000 clones, 90% were seen once, and the ten largest hold around 5.8%. The study, taken as a whole, reports: Dominant CD4 TCR responses targeted spike regions 160-218 and 743-854. As reported, nearly half of all spike-specific TCRs target variant regions that are unmutated.

This clone was seen once. What it binds is not known. Sequences were derived from peripheral blood, sampled on day 0 of AZD1222 vaccination. This receptor was taken from an adult in good health. The chain has TRBV7-9 and TRBJ2-2; TRBD1 matches at 10 bases. The DNA of the CDR3 is TGTGCCAGCAGCTCCAGAGGGTCGGACAGGGGGGAGGCCGGGGAGCTGTTTTTT. This translates into CASSSRGSDRGEAGELFF.